This T cell receptor beta chain was documented in a study of T cell responses to AZD1222 COVID-19 vaccine. Turning to this clone: Antigen unknown. The junction does not match germline at one end; this may be a read error.

General observations from the study: Spike-specific TCR breadth and depth rose after two AZD1222 doses. Vaccine-associated CD4 TCRs spanned spike, dominant at 160-218 and 743-854.

Sequencing was performed with immunoSEQ multiplex PCR; in TCRdb, only in-frame clones are kept and a portion is missing. The profile shows about 99,000 clones, approximately 90% of them singletons. The receptor was derived from an adult who received the AZD1222 COVID-19 vaccine. Sequenced material: peripheral blood, taken 28 days after the second AZD1222 dose.

This CDR3 reads CPSSQWGGARRTGELFF. The CDR3 DNA follows: TGTCCCAGCAGCCAATGGGGGGGGGCGAGGCGGACCGGGGAGCTGTTTTTT. This chain connects TRBV3-1 (or the pseudogene TRBV3-2) to TRBJ2-2, with D perhaps matching TRBD2 (7 bases). Germline V CDR1 and CDR2: LGHDT, YNNKEL (reference sequence). This CDR3 has 17 residues.